Listed below are T cell receptor beta chains from one sample, sequenced in a study of blood T cell repertoires in COVID-19. Assay: immunoSEQ multiplex PCR; the TCRdb copy retains only in-frame clones and omits some. The sample gives about 240,000 clones, approximately 84% of which show up once; under 4.5% is in the top ten. Sequencing used peripheral blood. Receptors originate from a man in his fifties or sixties with acute or convalescent COVID-19. Each CDR3 is given with its conserved first and last residue. The D gene is left open where the match is weak. Expanded clones are given a class, and other clones once, few, many or no size at all.

clone size	J gene	V gene	D gene	CDR3 protein	CDR3 DNA
once	TRBJ2-7	TRBV27	TRBD1	CASSWDRVSYEQYF	TGTGCCAGCAGTTGGGACAGGGTATCCTACGAGCAGTACTTC
.	TRBJ1-1	TRBV11-3	.	CASSSSGALNTEAFF	TGTGCCAGCAGCTCATCGGGAGCGCTAAACACTGAAGCTTTCTTT
.	TRBJ2-3	TRBV7-2	TRBD2	CASSSGTSGTDTQYF	TGTGCCAGCAGCTCCGGGACTAGCGGAACAGATACGCAGTATTTT
.	TRBJ1-1	TRBV7-6	.	CASSPGIGPGATEAFF	TGTGCCAGCAGCCCCGGTATAGGCCCTGGGGCAACTGAAGCTTTCTTT
.	TRBJ1-1	TRBV7-9	.	CASSSRGLGWNTEAFF	TGTGCCAGCAGCTCTAGGGGGTTGGGTTGGAACACTGAAGCTTTCTTT
.	TRBJ2-7	TRBV28	TRBD1	CASLGGTGRYEQYF	TGTGCGAGTTTAGGCGGGACAGGGAGGTACGAGCAGTACTTC
.	TRBJ2-2	TRBV3-1/TRBV3-2	.	CASSPIGAVRTGELFF	TGTGCCAGCAGTCCAATAGGGGCGGTTCGGACCGGGGAGCTGTTTTTT
.	TRBJ1-5	TRBV7-9	.	CASSLEGLNQPQHF	TGTGCCAGCAGCTTGGAGGGTTTAAATCAGCCCCAGCATTTT
.	TRBJ2-1	TRBV4-1	TRBD2	CASSQGGRYYNEQFF	TGCGCCAGCAGCCAAGGCGGGAGATACTACAATGAGCAGTTCTTC
.	TRBJ2-5	TRBV21-1	.	CASSTKQDLPETQYF	TGTGCCAGCAGCACCAAACAGGACCTCCCTGAGACCCAGTACTTC
few	TRBJ1-2	TRBV5-6	TRBD1	CASRPGQGRANYGYTF	TGTGCCAGCAGACCCGGACAGGGGCGAGCCAACTATGGCTACACCTTC
.	TRBJ2-1	TRBV12-3/TRBV12-4	.	CASSPSHEQFF	TGTGCCAGCAGTCCCTCCCATGAGCAGTTCTTC
.	TRBJ2-3	TRBV6-5	TRBD2	CASSYGGLAGDTQYF	TGTGCCAGCAGTTACGGGGGACTAGCGGGAGATACGCAGTATTTT
.	TRBJ2-2	TRBV6-2/TRBV6-3	TRBD2	CASSKRLAGEPGELFF	TGTGCCAGCAGTAAACGACTAGCGGGAGAGCCGGGGGAGCTGTTTTTT
.	TRBJ1-6	TRBV5-1	TRBD1	CASSLGTGGRTPLHF	TGCGCCAGCAGCTTGGGGACAGGGGGCCGAACACCCCTCCACTTT
.	TRBJ1-4	TRBV19	TRBD1	CASAVGGRATNEKLFF	TGTGCCAGTGCCGTAGGGGGCAGAGCAACTAATGAAAAACTGTTTTTT
.	TRBJ2-1	TRBV11-3	TRBD2	CASSERGGGTEQFF	TGTGCCAGCAGCGAGCGGGGGGGTGGTACTGAGCAGTTCTTC
.	TRBJ2-3	TRBV12-3/TRBV12-4	.	CASRPGGSDTQYF	TGTGCCAGCAGGCCGGGCGGGTCCGATACGCAGTATTTT
few	TRBJ1-5	TRBV7-9	TRBD1	CASSPQGGQGSNQPQHF	TGTGCCAGCAGCCCGCAGGGGGGACAGGGAAGCAATCAGCCCCAGCATTTT
.	TRBJ1-3	TRBV2	.	CASSVTGVVGNTIYF	TGTGCCAGCAGTGTCACAGGTGTAGTTGGAAACACCATATATTTT
.	TRBJ2-7	TRBV10-3	TRBD2	CAISGGTSGRLRSYEQYF	TGTGCCATCAGTGGGGGGACTAGCGGGAGACTACGCTCCTACGAGCAGTACTTC
.	TRBJ2-2	TRBV19	TRBD2	CASSDLLPSGRDTGELFF	TGTGCCAGTAGTGATCTCCTACCTAGCGGGAGAGACACCGGGGAGCTGTTTTTT
.	TRBJ2-3	TRBV3-1/TRBV3-2	TRBD1	CASSPQEDRYTDTQYF	TGTGCCAGCAGTCCCCAGGAGGACAGGTACACAGATACGCAGTATTTT
.	TRBJ1-2	TRBV13	.	CASSGRRSTGPSNYGYTF	TGTGCCAGCAGCGGGAGACGGTCCACAGGGCCCTCCAACTATGGCTACACCTTC
.	TRBJ1-5	TRBV30	TRBD1	CAWDRVGQPQHF	TGTGCCTGGGACAGGGTCGGTCAGCCCCAGCATTTT
.	TRBJ2-7	TRBV5-4	.	CASSLEVGLTYEQYF	TGTGCCAGCAGCTTGGAAGTTGGGCTGACCTACGAGCAGTACTTC
.	TRBJ2-5	TRBV30	.	CAGQRNPTETQYF	TGTGCTGGGCAGCGGAACCCGACGGAGACCCAGTACTTC
.	TRBJ2-1	TRBV12-5	TRBD2	CASLSGRAGYNEQFF	TGTGCTAGCCTTAGCGGGAGGGCCGGGTACAATGAGCAGTTCTTC
.	TRBJ2-7	TRBV7-7	.	CASSFSPYSDSFLTYEQYF	TGTGCTAGCAGCTTTTCCCCTTACTCCGACAGTTTCCTGACCTACGAGCAGTACTTC
.	TRBJ1-1	TRBV4-2	TRBD1	CASSRGQGVFEAFF	TGTGCCAGCAGCCGCGGACAGGGAGTCTTTGAAGCTTTCTTT
.	TRBJ1-5	TRBV11-1	.	CASSLGAYSNQPQHF	TGTGCCAGCAGCTTAGGAGCTTATAGCAATCAGCCCCAGCATTTT
.	TRBJ1-2	TRBV6-5	.	CASSYSLDSSYGYTF	TGTGCCAGCAGTTACTCTTTGGACAGTTCCTATGGCTACACCTTC
.	TRBJ1-4	TRBV3-1/TRBV3-2	.	CASSQVPGANEKLFF	TGTGCCAGCAGCCAAGTTCCGGGGGCTAATGAAAAACTGTTTTTT
.	TRBJ2-3	TRBV27	.	CASTPRGSRRGTDTQYF	TGTGCCAGCACGCCGAGGGGGTCCCGAAGGGGCACAGATACGCAGTATTTT
.	TRBJ1-1	TRBV19	TRBD1	CASSMTGNLDTEAFF	TGTGCCAGTAGTATGACAGGGAACTTGGACACTGAAGCTTTCTTT
.	TRBJ1-5	TRBV5-1	.	CASSLVPRQENQPQHF	TGCGCCAGCAGCTTGGTTCCCCGACAGGAGAATCAGCCCCAGCATTTT
.	TRBJ2-1	TRBV5-4	TRBD2	CASSLGLAENNEQFF	TGTGCCAGCAGCTTGGGGCTAGCGGAGAACAATGAGCAGTTCTTC
.	TRBJ2-3	TRBV10-1	TRBD2	CASSEGAGVDTQYF	TGCGCCAGCAGTGAAGGAGCGGGGGTGGATACGCAGTATTTT
.	TRBJ1-6	TRBV2	.	CASRKTDNSPLHF	TGTGCCAGCAGGAAAACAGATAATTCACCCCTCCACTTT
few	TRBJ2-2	TRBV5-4	.	CASSLGLRLNTGELFF	TGTGCCAGCAGCTTGGGACTGCGACTGAACACCGGGGAGCTGTTTTTT
once	TRBJ1-1	TRBV3-1/TRBV3-2	.	CASSPWGPSGTEAFF	TGTGCCAGCAGCCCGTGGGGGCCCTCGGGCACTGAAGCTTTCTTT
.	TRBJ1-2	TRBV4-2	.	CASSQDLIDSYGYTF	TGTGCCAGCAGCCAAGATCTTATAGACAGCTATGGCTACACCTTC
.	TRBJ1-2	TRBV18	TRBD1	CASSPGQGSNYGYTF	TGTGCCAGCTCACCAGGACAGGGGTCCAACTATGGCTACACCTTC
.	TRBJ2-6	TRBV23-1	TRBD1	CASSQVTGPSGANVLTF	TGCGCCAGCAGTCAAGTGACAGGGCCCTCTGGGGCCAACGTCCTGACTTTC
.	TRBJ2-1	TRBV9	TRBD1	CASSAGTGMDEQFF	TGTGCCAGCAGCGCCGGGACAGGGATGGATGAGCAGTTCTTC
few	TRBJ2-2	TRBV7-8	.	CASSLASRANTGELFF	TGTGCCAGCAGCTTAGCTTCCAGGGCGAACACCGGGGAGCTGTTTTTT
once	TRBJ2-3	TRBV2	TRBD2	CASSYLAGGGDTQYF	TGTGCCAGCAGTTACCTAGCGGGAGGGGGCGATACGCAGTATTTT
.	TRBJ2-7	TRBV6-5	TRBD2	CASGTSHSYEQYF	TGTGCCAGCGGGACTAGTCATTCCTACGAGCAGTACTTC
.	TRBJ2-7	TRBV6-2/TRBV6-3	.	CASSYGEVSYEQYF	TGTGCCAGCAGTTACGGTGAGGTGTCCTACGAGCAGTACTTC
.	TRBJ2-1	TRBV24-1	TRBD2	CATSEGLAGETQFF	TGTGCCACCAGTGAGGGACTAGCGGGGGAGACGCAGTTCTTC
.	TRBJ2-2	TRBV5-1	.	CASSTGTSNTGELFF	TGCGCCAGCAGCACGGGGACTTCGAACACCGGGGAGCTGTTTTTT
.	TRBJ2-1	TRBV27	TRBD2	CASRSLADRSYNEQFF	TGTGCCAGCAGATCGCTAGCGGACCGCTCCTACAATGAGCAGTTCTTC